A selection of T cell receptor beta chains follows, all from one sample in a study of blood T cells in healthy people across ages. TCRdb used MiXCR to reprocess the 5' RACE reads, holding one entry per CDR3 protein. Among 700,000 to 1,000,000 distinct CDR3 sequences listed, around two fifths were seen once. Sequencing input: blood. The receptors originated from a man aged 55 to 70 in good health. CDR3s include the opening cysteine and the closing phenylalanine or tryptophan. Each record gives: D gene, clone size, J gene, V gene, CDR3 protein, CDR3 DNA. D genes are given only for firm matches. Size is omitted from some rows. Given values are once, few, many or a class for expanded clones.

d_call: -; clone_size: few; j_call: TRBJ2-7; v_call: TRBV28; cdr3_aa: CASSLPQGRQYEQYF; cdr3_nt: TGTGCCAGCAGTTTACCCCAGGGGCGACAATACGAGCAGTACTTC
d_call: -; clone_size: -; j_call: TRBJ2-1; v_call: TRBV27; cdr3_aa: CASSYISSYNEQFF; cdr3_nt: TGTGCCAGCAGTTATATAAGCTCCTACAATGAGCAGTTCTTC
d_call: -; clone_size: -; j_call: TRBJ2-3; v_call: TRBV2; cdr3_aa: CASRQVDTQYF; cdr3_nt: TGTGCCAGCAGACAGGTGGATACGCAGTATTTT
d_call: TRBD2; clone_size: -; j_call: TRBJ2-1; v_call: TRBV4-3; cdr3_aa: CASSPRTSGGGSYNEQFF; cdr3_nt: TGCGCCAGCAGCCCCAGGACTAGCGGGGGGGGCTCCTACAATGAGCAGTTCTTC
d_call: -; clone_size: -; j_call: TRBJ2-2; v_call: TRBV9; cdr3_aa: CASSVVIGELFF; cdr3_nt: TGTGCCAGCAGCGTAGTGATCGGGGAGCTGTTTTTT
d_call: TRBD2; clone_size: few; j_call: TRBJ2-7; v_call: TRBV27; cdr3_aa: CASRTRTSGGSYEQYF; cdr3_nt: TGTGCCAGCAGAACCAGGACTAGCGGGGGCTCCTACGAGCAGTACTTC
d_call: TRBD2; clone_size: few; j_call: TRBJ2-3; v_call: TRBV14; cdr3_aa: CASSQRLAGGAIQTQYF; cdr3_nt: TGTGCCAGCAGCCAGCGACTAGCGGGGGGCGCTATCCAAACGCAGTATTTT
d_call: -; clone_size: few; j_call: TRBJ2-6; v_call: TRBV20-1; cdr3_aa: CSARDGQRISGANVLTF; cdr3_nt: TGCAGTGCTAGAGATGGACAGCGCATCTCTGGGGCCAACGTCCTGACTTTC
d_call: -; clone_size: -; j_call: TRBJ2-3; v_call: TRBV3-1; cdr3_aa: CASSPGRRLRSSTDTQYF; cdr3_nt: TGTGCCAGCAGCCCAGGACGAAGACTCAGGAGTAGCACAGATACGCAGTATTTT
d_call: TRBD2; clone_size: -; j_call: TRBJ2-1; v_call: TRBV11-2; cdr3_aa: CASSSAGGSYNEQFF; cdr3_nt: TGTGCCAGCAGTTCAGCGGGGGGGTCCTACAATGAGCAGTTCTTC
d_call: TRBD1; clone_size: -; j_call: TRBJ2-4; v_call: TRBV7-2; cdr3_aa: CASNHDRAAKNIQYF; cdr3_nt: TGTGCCAGCAACCATGACAGGGCGGCCAAAAACATTCAGTACTTC
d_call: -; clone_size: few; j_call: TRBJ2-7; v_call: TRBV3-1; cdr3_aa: CASTRVPGTYEQYF; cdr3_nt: TGTGCCAGCACCCGGGTTCCTGGGACCTACGAGCAGTACTTC
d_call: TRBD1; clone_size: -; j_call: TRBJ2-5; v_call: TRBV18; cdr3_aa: CASSPVGTEETQYF; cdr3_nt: TGTGCCAGCTCACCCGTCGGGACAGAAGAGACCCAGTACTTC
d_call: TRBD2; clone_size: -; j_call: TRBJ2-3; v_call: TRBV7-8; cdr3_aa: CASSLDGGRSDTQYF; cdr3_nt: TGTGCCAGCAGCTTAGACGGGGGGAGGTCAGATACGCAGTATTTT
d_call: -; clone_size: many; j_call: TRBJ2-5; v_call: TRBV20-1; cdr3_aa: CSARPSGETQYF; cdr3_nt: TGCAGTGCTAGACCGAGCGGGGAGACCCAGTACTTC
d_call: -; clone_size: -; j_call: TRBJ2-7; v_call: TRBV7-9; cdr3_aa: CASSSKDTAGYEQYF; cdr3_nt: TGTGCCAGCAGCTCCAAAGACACCGCGGGGTACGAGCAGTACTTC
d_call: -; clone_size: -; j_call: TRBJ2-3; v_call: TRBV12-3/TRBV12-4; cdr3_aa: CASSPRGAGFSTDTQYF; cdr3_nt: TGTGCCAGCAGTCCCCGGGGAGCGGGCTTTAGCACAGATACGCAGTATTTT
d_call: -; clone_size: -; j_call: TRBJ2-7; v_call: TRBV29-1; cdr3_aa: CSGVGGYEQYF; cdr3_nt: TGCAGCGGGGTGGGAGGCTACGAGCAGTACTTC
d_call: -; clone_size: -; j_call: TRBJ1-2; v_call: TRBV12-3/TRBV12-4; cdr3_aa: CASSFGGTYGYTF; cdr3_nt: TGTGCCAGCAGTTTTGGGGGAACCTATGGCTACACCTTC
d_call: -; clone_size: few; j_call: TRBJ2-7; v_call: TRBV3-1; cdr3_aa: CASSHVGFEQYF; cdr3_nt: TGTGCCAGCAGCCACGTCGGGTTCGAGCAGTACTTC
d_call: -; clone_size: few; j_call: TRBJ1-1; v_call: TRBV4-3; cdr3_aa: CASSQVQGLNTEAFF; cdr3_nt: TGCGCCAGCAGCCAAGTGCAGGGGCTGAACACTGAAGCTTTCTTT
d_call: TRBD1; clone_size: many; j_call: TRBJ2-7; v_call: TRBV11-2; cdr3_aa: CASSLGGDRGAYNEQYF; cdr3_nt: TGTGCCAGCAGCTTAGGAGGGGACAGGGGGGCCTACAATGAGCAGTACTTC
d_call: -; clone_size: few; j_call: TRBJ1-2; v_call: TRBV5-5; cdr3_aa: CASSLVQGPVYGYTF; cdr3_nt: TGTGCCAGCAGCTTGGTGCAGGGACCCGTCTATGGCTACACCTTC
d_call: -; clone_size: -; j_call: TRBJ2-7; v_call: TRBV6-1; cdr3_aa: CASSPFTVTYEQYF; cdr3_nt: TGTGCCAGCAGTCCCTTTACAGTCACCTACGAGCAGTACTTC
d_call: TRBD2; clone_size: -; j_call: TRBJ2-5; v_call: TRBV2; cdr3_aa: CASSVAGGREQYF; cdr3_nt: TGTGCCAGCAGCGTAGCGGGGGGGAGGGAGCAGTACTTC
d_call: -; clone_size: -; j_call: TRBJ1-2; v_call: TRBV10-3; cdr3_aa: CAISESGLYGYTF; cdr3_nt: TGTGCCATCAGTGAGTCCGGGCTTTATGGCTACACCTTC
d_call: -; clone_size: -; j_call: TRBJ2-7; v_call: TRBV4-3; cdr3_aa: CASIQARQRSYVEQYF; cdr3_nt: TGCGCCAGCATCCAAGCCCGACAGAGAAGTTACGTGGAGCAGTACTTC
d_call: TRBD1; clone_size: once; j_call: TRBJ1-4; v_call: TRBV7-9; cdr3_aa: CASSRKGAPNEKLFF; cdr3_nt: TGTGCCAGCAGCCGAAAGGGGGCGCCTAATGAAAAACTGTTTTTT
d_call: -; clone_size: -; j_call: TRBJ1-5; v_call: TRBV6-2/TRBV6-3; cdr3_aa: CASSYARGQPQHF; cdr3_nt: TGTGCCAGCAGTTATGCTCGGGGTCAGCCCCAGCATTTT
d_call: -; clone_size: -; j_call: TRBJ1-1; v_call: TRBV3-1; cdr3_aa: CASSQGTQNTEAFF; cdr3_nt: TGTGCCAGCAGCCAAGGGACACAGAACACTGAAGCTTTCTTT
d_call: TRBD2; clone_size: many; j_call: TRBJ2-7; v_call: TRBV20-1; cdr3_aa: CSASGGVGEQYF; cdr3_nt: TGCAGTGCTAGCGGGGGGGTAGGCGAGCAGTACTTC
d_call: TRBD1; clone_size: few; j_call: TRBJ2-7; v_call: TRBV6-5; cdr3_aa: CASRKSGTGGNEQYF; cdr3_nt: TGTGCCAGCAGAAAATCCGGGACAGGGGGCAACGAGCAGTACTTC
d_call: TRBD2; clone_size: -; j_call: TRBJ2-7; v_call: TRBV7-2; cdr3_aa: CASSGERGRSYNEQYF; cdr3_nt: TGTGCCAGCAGCGGAGAGCGGGGGCGCTCCTACAATGAGCAGTACTTC
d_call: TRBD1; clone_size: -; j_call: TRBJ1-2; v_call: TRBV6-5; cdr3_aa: CASRSQGAANYGYTF; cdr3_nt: TGTGCCAGCAGGTCACAGGGGGCCGCTAACTATGGCTACACCTTC
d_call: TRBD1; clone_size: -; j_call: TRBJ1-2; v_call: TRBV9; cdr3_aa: CASRRTGVDYGYTF; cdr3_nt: TGTGCCAGCAGGAGGACAGGGGTGGACTATGGCTACACCTTC
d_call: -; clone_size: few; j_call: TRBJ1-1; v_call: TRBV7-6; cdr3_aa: CASSLGGAEAFF; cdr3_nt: TGTGCCAGCAGCTTGGGGGGGGCTGAAGCTTTCTTT
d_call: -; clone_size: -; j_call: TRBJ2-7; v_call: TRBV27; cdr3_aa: CASSVLVTPPYEQYF; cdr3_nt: TGTGCCAGCAGTGTCCTTGTGACCCCGCCCTACGAGCAGTACTTC
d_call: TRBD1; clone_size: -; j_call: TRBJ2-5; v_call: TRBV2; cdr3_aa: CASSARRGGGETQYF; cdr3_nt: TGTGCCAGCAGTGCTCGGCGAGGGGGCGGGGAGACCCAGTACTTC
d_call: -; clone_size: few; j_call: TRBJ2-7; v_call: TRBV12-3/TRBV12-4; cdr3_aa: CASSFSLDSYEQYF; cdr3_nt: TGTGCCAGCAGTTTCTCATTGGATTCCTACGAGCAGTACTTC
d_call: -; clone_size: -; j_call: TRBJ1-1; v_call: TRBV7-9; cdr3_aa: CASRFEAEAFF; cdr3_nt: TGTGCCAGCAGGTTCGAGGCTGAAGCTTTCTTT
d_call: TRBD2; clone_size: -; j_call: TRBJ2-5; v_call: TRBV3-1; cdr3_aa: CASSPGGAGFGETQYF; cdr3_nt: TGTGCCAGCAGCCCCGGGGGGGCTGGATTCGGAGAGACCCAGTACTTC
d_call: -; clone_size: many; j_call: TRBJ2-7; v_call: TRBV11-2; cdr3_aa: CASSSKATYEQYF; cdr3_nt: TGTGCCAGCAGCTCAAAAGCTACCTACGAGCAGTACTTC